The T cell receptor beta chain described here comes from a study of blood T cell repertoires in COVID-19. Per the authors' pipeline: Counts of nucleated cells, estimated from reference gene primer amplification, were obtained. The table came from immunoSEQ multiplex PCR; TCRdb's copy has only in-frame clones and leaves some out. The D gene and trimming were derived from the DNA, and the V and J assignments and clone size from that table. The repertoire holds about 180,000 clones, with 86% as singletons. The recovered donors of Cohort 3 showed two negative PCRs, clearance, or symptom resolution. This receptor was obtained from a woman aged 30 to 39 who had recovered from COVID-19. Sequencing input: PBMCs or T cells enriched from blood (not recorded which).

Written as DNA, the CDR3 is TGTGCCAGCACCCAGGACAGGGCATACGAGCAGTACTTC. Its protein product is CASTQDRAYEQYF. J is TRBJ2-7 and V is TRBV2, with TRBD1 matching over 8 bases. Germline V gene lookup returns CDR1 SNHLY and CDR2 FYNNEI. The CDR3 covers 13 residues. Unmatched junction bases numbered 6, after V lost 7 bases and J lost 4 bases. Full variable domain (remainder filled in from reference TRBV2 and TRBJ2-7): EPEVTQTPSHQVTQMGQEVILRCVPISNHLYFYWYRQILGQKVEFLVSFYNNEISEKSEIFDDQFSVERPDGSNFTLKIRSTKLEDSAMYFCASTQDRAYEQYFGPGTRLTVT.